Below, 19 T cell receptor beta chains from the same sample are listed, as sequenced in a study of blood T cells in healthy people across ages (dated by TCRdb to the mid-2010s). Libraries were built with 5' RACE. Data came from an Illumina HiSeq 2500. The second PCR ran for about 7 to 11 cycles and used a J-beta primer mix along with a sample-barcoded 5' primer. The public reads were run again by TCRdb, first through fastp at Q25 and then through MiXCR, and only productive beta chains were kept. Rows with a matching CDR3 protein are joined into one entry that keeps the most common DNA and genes. This sample has roughly 800,000 distinct CDR3 sequences in its table, and 36% of those were observed once. The leading ten clones occupy over 10% of the sample. Sequences were obtained from blood. All receptors come from a man between 18 and 35 years old in good health.

This clonotype was observed a few times. V and J are TRBV25-1 and TRBJ2-1; D perhaps matches TRBD1 (6 bases). CDR1 is MGHDK, CDR2 SYGVNS, per germline. V lost 2 bases and J 2 bases, leaving 13 bases between the germline ends. The length of the CDR3 is 16 residues. CDR3 DNA sequence: TGTGCCAGCAGTGAACTGGGCAGGGACACCTACAATGAGCAGTTCTTC. This codes for CASSELGRDTYNEQFF.

The chain recombines TRBV29-1 with TRBJ1-5, with D perhaps TRBD1 (5 bases). This CDR3 is 12 amino acids long. CDR1 is SQVTM and CDR2 is ANQGSEA in the germline V gene. V shed 3 bases and J shed 7 bases, with 10 bases lying between them. The CDR3 spells CSVDQGNQPQHF. The CDR3, as DNA: TGCAGCGTTGATCAGGGTAACCAGCCCCAGCATTTT.

This clonotype has a handful of counts. The chain combines TRBV6-2 or TRBV6-3 with TRBJ2-1; 8 nucleotides line up with TRBD2. CDR1 is MNHEY and CDR2 is SVGEGT in the germline V gene. After removal of 4 bases from V and 3 bases from J, the junction contained 5 bases not matched to a gene. The CDR3 totals 15 residues. CDR3 sequence (DNA): TGTGCCAGCAGTTTAGAAGCGGGGGACTACAATGAGCAGTTCTTC. Protein sequence: CASSLEAGDYNEQFF.

Of note for this clonotype: One end of the junction fails to match germline, which may point to a read error. The chain is built from TRBV27 and TRBJ2-4; 8 nucleotides match TRBD1. CDR1 MNHEY and CDR2 SMNVEV come from the germline V gene (reference sequence). The CDR3 totals 16 residues. In nucleotides, the CDR3 is TGTGCCAACAGTCCCATGACAGGGGAGTCCAAAAACATTCAGTACTTC. Protein sequence: CANSPMTGESKNIQYF.

This clonotype was seen only a few times. V gene TRBV2 combines with J gene TRBJ2-5; D unresolved. Germline CDR1 SNHLY, CDR2 FYNNEI. CDR3 length: 14 residues. Trimming pared 0 bases from V and 2 bases from J, leaving 7 bases between. CDR3 DNA: TGTGCCAGCAGTGAAGCGGAACTGCAAGAGACCCAGTACTTC. It translates to CASSEAELQETQYF.

This chain uses TRBV28 with TRBJ2-6; TRBD1 aligns across 9 bases. Germline values: CDR1 MDHEN, CDR2 SYDVKM. CDR3 length equals 16 residues. Losses at the gene ends were 7 bases for V and 0 bases for J; bases not matched to a gene: 4. This CDR3 reads CASNRQGDSGANVLTF. In DNA form, the CDR3 reads TGTGCCAGCAATCGACAGGGGGACTCTGGGGCCAACGTCCTGACTTTC.

This clonotype was observed a handful of times. V gene TRBV5-1 combines with J gene TRBJ2-5; weak D call: TRBD1 (6 bases). Trimming took 0 bases from V and 3 from J, leaving 12 bases between them. This CDR3 comprises 15 residues. Germline CDR1 reads SGHRS; CDR2 reads YFSETQ. In DNA form, the CDR3 reads TGCGCCAGCAGCTTGGCTTTGGGGGCAGAAGAGACCCAGTACTTC. This translates into CASSLALGAEETQYF.

This rearrangement joins TRBV5-6 to TRBJ2-5; D gene unclear. Germline-derived CDR1 and CDR2 are SGHDT and YYEEEE. The CDR3 extends over 11 amino acids. V gave up 1 base and J gave up 9 bases, with 7 bases separating them. The CDR3 sequence: CASSLKRAQYF. CDR3 DNA sequence: TGTGCCAGCAGCTTGAAGAGAGCCCAGTACTTC.

The chain recombines TRBV4-3 with TRBJ2-7; a weak D match, TRBD2 (5 bases). Trimming left V 0 bases short and J 0 bases short, with 12 bases between. CDR3 length: 16 residues. The germline CDR1 and CDR2 sequences are LGHNA and YSLEER. This CDR3 reads CASSQDTVGISYEQYF. Written as DNA, the CDR3 is TGCGCCAGCAGCCAAGATACTGTCGGGATCTCCTACGAGCAGTACTTC.

This clonotype was counted a few times. This rearrangement joins TRBV4-1 to TRBJ1-5, with 7 bases identical to TRBD1. The CDR3 is 15 amino acids. Germline V gene lookup returns CDR1 MGHRA and CDR2 YSYEKL. Unmatched junction bases numbered 6, after V lost 1 base and J lost 6 bases. Written as DNA, the CDR3 is TGCGCCAGCAGCCAAGTTCAGGGGGTGGGTCAGCCCCAGCATTTT. It translates to CASSQVQGVGQPQHF.

The V and J genes are TRBV14 and TRBJ1-1; 9 nucleotides line up with TRBD1. The germline gives CDR1 SGHDN, CDR2 FVKESK. The CDR3 runs 14 residues. V trimming: 0 bases; J trimming: 10 bases; junction bases outside the gene matches: 6. The DNA for the CDR3 is TGTGCCAGCAGCCAAGATTATGTACAGGGGGCAGCTTTCTTT. Residues: CASSQDYVQGAAFF.

The chain employs TRBV9 and TRBJ2-1; 12 bases map to TRBD2. CDR1 is SGDLS, CDR2 YYNGEE, per germline. The CDR3 covers 17 residues. The trim removed 8 bases at V and 7 bases at J, leaving 16 bases unmatched. The CDR3: CASSLTIPGTSGNEQFF. As DNA, the CDR3 is TGTGCCAGTTCACTTACCATACCCGGGACTAGCGGGAATGAGCAGTTCTTC.

The chain has TRBV7-8 and TRBJ1-1; 7 positions match TRBD1. Germline V CDR1 and CDR2: SGHVS, FQNEAQ. The CDR3 extends over 13 amino acids. Losses at the gene ends were 6 bases for V and 6 bases for J; bases not matched to a gene: 7. This CDR3 reads CASSFTGVSEAFF. The DNA for the CDR3 is TGTGCCAGCAGTTTTACAGGGGTTTCTGAAGCTTTCTTT.

This clonotype appeared a few times. The J gene is TRBJ1-1, the V gene TRBV6-9, with 7 bases identical to TRBD1. The CDR3 loop spans 17 amino acids. The V segment lost 5 bases and the J segment 0 bases; nucleotides outside the gene matches: 12. Germline CDR1 is MNHGY and CDR2 is SVAAGI. Here the CDR3 DNA reads TGTGCCAGCAGTCCCCCGACAGGGCTAGACATGAACACTGAAGCTTTCTTT. Protein product: CASSPPTGLDMNTEAFF.

This clonotype was seen repeatedly, ten times or more. The chain employs TRBV11-2 and TRBJ2-5, with 11 bases identical to TRBD1. Per the germline V gene, CDR1 is SGHAT and CDR2 is FQNNGV. V lost 5 bases to trimming and J lost 4 bases; unmatched junction nucleotides: 3. The CDR3 spans 14 residues. CDR3 DNA: TGTGCCAGCAGCGGGACAGGGGGAGGAGAGACCCAGTACTTC. This translates into CASSGTGGGETQYF.

This clonotype was seen at least ten times. The chain is built from TRBV5-6 and TRBJ2-4; 9 nucleotides align to TRBD1. The CDR3 totals 15 residues. CDR1 SGHDT and CDR2 YYEEEE come from the germline V gene. The J segment lost 8 bases and the V segment lost 3 bases, leaving 9 bases of the junction unmatched. CDR3 amino acids: CASSSLGTGYDIQYF. The CDR3 bases are TGTGCCAGCAGCTCCCTCGGGACAGGGTACGACATTCAGTACTTC.

The rearrangement joins TRBV3-1 to TRBJ2-3; the D gene is possibly TRBD1 (6 bases). CDR3 length: 15 amino acids. V was cut by 4 bases and J by 2 bases, with 13 bases left in between. Germline V gene lookup returns CDR1 LGHDT and CDR2 YNNKEL (reference sequence). The CDR3 DNA follows: TGTGCCAGCAGCCCGGACAGCCTGGCCACAGATACGCAGTATTTT. Protein sequence: CASSPDSLATDTQYF.

The chain links TRBV12-3 or TRBV12-4 to TRBJ2-1; 9 bases fit TRBD2. The CDR3 loop spans 15 amino acids. The ends lost 6 bases at V and 3 bases at J; junction bases unmatched: 6. In DNA, the CDR3 is TGTGCCAGCAGCCTTAGCGGGGGATTCTACAATGAGCAGTTCTTC. This sequence encodes CASSLSGGFYNEQFF.

This clonotype was seen at least ten times. The V and J genes are TRBV29-1 and TRBJ2-1, with unresolved D. The length of the CDR3 is 11 residues. Trimming took off 5 bases at V and 6 bases at J, with 8 bases between the two ends. CDR1 is SQVTM and CDR2 is ANQGSEA in the germline V gene. Written as DNA, the CDR3 is TGCAGCGTTATGTCCCCCAATGAGCAGTTCTTC. Its protein is CSVMSPNEQFF.